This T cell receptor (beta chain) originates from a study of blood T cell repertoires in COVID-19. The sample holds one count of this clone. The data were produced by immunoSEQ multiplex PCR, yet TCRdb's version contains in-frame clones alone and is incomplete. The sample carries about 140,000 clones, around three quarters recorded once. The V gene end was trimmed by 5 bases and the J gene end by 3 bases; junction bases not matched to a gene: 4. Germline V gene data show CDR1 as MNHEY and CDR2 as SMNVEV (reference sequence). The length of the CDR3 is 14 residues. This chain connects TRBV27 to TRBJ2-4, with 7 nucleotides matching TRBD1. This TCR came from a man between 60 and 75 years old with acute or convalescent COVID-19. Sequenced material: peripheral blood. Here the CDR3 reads CASSKTGFKNIQYF. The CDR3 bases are TGTGCCAGCAGTAAGACAGGGTTCAAAAACATTCAGTACTTC.